What follows is one T cell receptor beta chain and its context. The data were obtained in a study of neurological immune-mediated disorders. TCRdb reprocessed the 5' RACE reads with MiXCR, giving one entry per CDR3 protein. The sample records roughly 50,000 distinct CDR3 sequences, 20% to 30% being singletons. The origin of this receptor is a woman between 65 and 79 years old in good health. Material: PBMCs.

The CDR3 coding sequence is TGTGCCAGCAGCTTTAATGGCCAGCCCCAGCATTTT. The encoded protein is CASSFNGQPQHF. The chain uses TRBV7-9 and TRBJ1-5; D uncertain. Between the trimmed V and J ends, which lost 3 bases and 7 bases, there was a span of 7 bases. This CDR3 contains 12 residues. Germline CDR1 reads SEHNR; CDR2 reads FQNEAQ (reference sequence).